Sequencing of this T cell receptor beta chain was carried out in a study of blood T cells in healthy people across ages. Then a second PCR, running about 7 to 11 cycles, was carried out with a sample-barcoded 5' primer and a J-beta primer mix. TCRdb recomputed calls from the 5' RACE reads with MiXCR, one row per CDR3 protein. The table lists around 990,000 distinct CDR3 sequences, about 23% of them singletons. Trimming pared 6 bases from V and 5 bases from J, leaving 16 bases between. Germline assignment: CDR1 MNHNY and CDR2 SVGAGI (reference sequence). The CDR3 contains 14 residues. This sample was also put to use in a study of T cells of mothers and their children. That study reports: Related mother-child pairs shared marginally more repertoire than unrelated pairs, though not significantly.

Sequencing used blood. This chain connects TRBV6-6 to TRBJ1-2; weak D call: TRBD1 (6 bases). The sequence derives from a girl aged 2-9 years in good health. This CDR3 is CASRPRTDAYGYTF. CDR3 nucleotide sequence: TGTGCCAGCAGGCCCCGGACAGATGCTTATGGCTACACCTTC.